This T cell receptor (beta chain) was captured in a study of identical twins. Details on this clonotype: Its specificity is not known.

Findings and caveats of the study: Within cord blood, abundant beta clonotypes carried fewer insertions, but memory repertoires showed no such trend. Compared with unrelated sharing, twin-shared out-of-frame alpha sequences had more low-probability sequences. Out-of-frame TCR alpha sharing in monozygotic twins exceeded recombination model predictions.

This CDR3 spans 16 amino acids. Trimming pared 2 bases from V and 7 bases from J, leaving 18 bases between. A universal primer binding site was introduced by template switching. The final cDNA contained unique molecular identifiers. TCRdb passed the 5' RACE reads through MiXCR, listing each CDR3 protein once. The table shows about 260,000 distinct CDR3 sequences, with around 7% occurring only once. Separately, the same data were catalogued under a study of yellow fever vaccine responses in identical twins.

This clonotype was obtained from a woman aged 18-29 years in good health. The chain joins TRBV12-3 or TRBV12-4 to TRBJ1-5, with a tentative D call TRBD1 (6 bases). The sample consisted of memory (CD45RO+) T cells sorted from blood. CDR3 DNA: TGTGCCAGCAGTTTACTCAGAGGGACATCCGGGCAGCCCCAGCATTTT. Amino acids: CASSLLRGTSGQPQHF.